This T cell receptor beta chain was identified in a study of shared clonotypes between healthy human individuals. Study outcomes and limitations: Non-shared clonotypes had lower generation probabilities than those shared by all four donors.

Samples underwent the assay at deep level. TCRdb keeps only in-frame clones here, not all; method: immunoSEQ multiplex PCR. The data show roughly 770,000 clones, 90% to 98% seen once. CD45RO-negative, CCR7-positively selected cells formed the naive CD8 fraction, excluding terminally differentiated effector memory CD45RA+ cells. Germline-derived CDR1 and CDR2 are MNHEY and SMNVEV (reference sequence). The CDR3 runs to 16 residues. J lost 0 bases, V lost 6 bases, and 11 bases had no gene match. This clone was picked up one time. Its antigen remains unidentified. The chain employs TRBV27 and TRBJ2-7; TRBD1 matches at 7 bases. The TCR was taken from a man between 25 and 39 years old in good health. Sequencing used naive CD8+ T cells sorted from blood. CDR3: CASSPTGQVLSYEQYF. CDR3 nucleotide sequence: TGTGCCAGCAGCCCCACCGGACAGGTCCTCTCCTACGAGCAGTACTTC.